The source of this T cell receptor beta chain is a study of T cell responses to AZD1222 COVID-19 vaccine. The assay was immunoSEQ multiplex PCR, and TCRdb's table has in-frame clones only and misses some. The sample includes 90,000 to 110,000 clones, 89% of them seen just once. The CDR3 has 16 residues. The germline V gene encodes CDR1 MGHRA and CDR2 YSYEKL. Germline trimming cut 6 bases from V and 3 bases from J; bases unmatched to any gene: 12. This chain connects TRBV4-1 to TRBJ2-7, with 9 bases identical to TRBD2. The sample here was peripheral blood, taken 28 days after the second AZD1222 dose. This TCR came from an adult who received the AZD1222 COVID-19 vaccine. The CDR3 protein is CASSPSLLAGRYEQYF. As DNA, the CDR3 is TGCGCCAGCAGTCCGTCCCTACTAGCGGGCCGCTACGAGCAGTACTTC.